The 21 T cell receptor beta chains reported below all come from one sample, sequenced in a study of shared clonotypes between healthy human individuals. Sequenced by immunoSEQ multiplex PCR; TCRdb stores in-frame clones only, minus some. The sample yields about a million clones, 60% to 80% seen once. Sequencing was performed on memory CD4+ T cells from PBMCs. The sample's subset: CD45RA-negative fraction. Receptors originate from a man in his late teens or twenties in good health. Some clones in this sample may be carry-over from other donors' samples.

In this sample, this clone turned up a few times. The gene calls are TRBV11-3 and TRBJ2-3, with D maybe TRBD2 (5 bases). V lost 0 bases to trimming and J lost 0 bases, with 10 bases between them. The CDR3 runs 16 residues. Germline CDR1 reads SGHNT; CDR2 reads YENEEA. CDR3 coding DNA: TGTGCCAGCAGCTTAGATGGCGGGTCGAGCACAGATACGCAGTATTTT. Translating it yields CASSLDGGSSTDTQYF.

This chain uses TRBV7-2 with TRBJ2-3; D is possibly TRBD2 (6 bases). CDR1 SGHTA and CDR2 FQGNSA come from the germline V gene. There are 15 residues in the CDR3. The V end lost 4 bases, the J end lost 0 bases, and 11 bases lay between the germline ends. CDR3 nucleotide sequence: TGTGCCAGCAGCTCGGACTACTCTAGCACAGATACGCAGTATTTT. Encoded protein: CASSSDYSSTDTQYF.

The chain employs TRBV7-3 and TRBJ1-3; D is uncertain. V was clipped by 6 bases and J by 8 bases, with 14 bases between them. Germline V gene data show CDR1 as SGHTA and CDR2 as FQGTGA. This CDR3 is built from 13 residues. This CDR3 reads CASSLTRADTIYF. CDR3 bases: TGTGCCAGCAGTCTCACGAGGGCGGACACCATATATTTT.

A word on this clone: The identical CDR3 is also encoded by other nucleotide sequences in the sample. The rearrangement links TRBV4-1 to TRBJ2-2; D is unresolved. The V end lost 1 base, the J end lost 5 bases, and 8 bases lay between the germline ends. CDR1 MGHRA and CDR2 YSYEKL come from the germline V gene. CDR3 size: 14 residues. The CDR3 DNA is TGCGCCAGCAGCCAAGTCCTGGGGACCGGGGAGCTGTTTTTT. It translates to CASSQVLGTGELFF.

The rearrangement uses TRBV28 and TRBJ2-5; D ambiguous. Trimming took 5 bases from V and 7 from J, leaving 23 bases between them. CDR3 length equals 16 residues. The germline V gene encodes CDR1 MDHEN and CDR2 SYDVKM. The CDR3 protein is CASSPVGRKVVGTQYF. CDR3 bases: TGTGCCAGCAGTCCCGTCGGACGAAAAGTGGTGGGGACCCAGTACTTC. The full variable domain, completed using reference TRBV28 and TRBJ2-5, is DVKVTQSSRYLVKRTGEKVFLECVQDMDHENMFWYRQDPGLGLRLIYFSYDVKMKEKGDIPEGYSVSREKKERFSLILESASTNQTSMYLCASSPVGRKVVGTQYFGPGTRLLVL.

This clone has ten or more counts. The gene calls are TRBV9 and TRBJ2-2; the D call may be TRBD1 or TRBD2 (5 bases each). Trimming shortened V by 3 bases and J by 2 bases, and 14 bases separated the two germline ends. CDR1 is SGDLS and CDR2 is YYNGEE in the germline V gene. The length of the CDR3 is 16 residues. CDR3 amino acids: CASSARGGLNTGELFF. The CDR3 DNA is TGTGCCAGCAGCGCCCGGGGCGGGCTTAACACCGGGGAGCTGTTTTTT.

This clone was observed once. This same CDR3 is encoded by further DNA sequences in the sample. The chain recombines TRBV6-6 with TRBJ2-7; D is ambiguous. The V gene's germline CDR1 is MNHNY and CDR2 SVGAGI (reference sequence). CDR3 size: 13 residues. V was pared by 5 bases and J by 1 base, with 9 bases between. Here the CDR3 reads CASSPSGSYEQYF. In DNA, the CDR3 is TGTGCCAGCAGTCCCTCCGGGTCCTACGAGCAGTACTTC.

The chain employs TRBV7-2 and TRBJ1-3; D possibly corresponds to TRBD1 (6 bases). V lost 3 bases and J lost 7, with 13 bases in between. In germline, CDR1 is SGHTA, CDR2 FQGNSA. The CDR3 extends over 14 amino acids. As DNA, the CDR3 is TGTGCCAGCAGCTTCCGGGACATGGTTAACACCATATATTTT. Its translation: CASSFRDMVNTIYF.

Comment on this clone: A much larger clone is a single base away; this may be a read error. This chain uses TRBV5-8 with TRBJ1-1; D remains ambiguous. This CDR3 is 13 amino acids long. Germline V gene lookup returns CDR1 SGHTS and CDR2 YDEGEE. Trimming removed 2 bases from V and 1 base from J, with 6 bases in between. In DNA, the CDR3 is TGTGCCAGCAGCTTTGCCAGGAACACTGAAGCTTTCTTT. Translating gives CASSFARNTEAFF.

As concerns this clone: Other DNA sequences within the sample encode an identical CDR3. This chain joins TRBV5-1 and TRBJ2-2; 11 bases match TRBD1. Germline assignment: CDR1 SGHRS and CDR2 YFSETQ. The CDR3 consists of 16 residues. The J segment lost 4 bases and the V segment lost 4 bases, leaving 6 bases of the junction unmatched. The CDR3, as DNA: TGCGCCAGCAGCCCTCCCGGGACAGGGGGCACCGGGGAGCTGTTTTTT. This encodes CASSPPGTGGTGELFF.

V is TRBV27 and J is TRBJ2-1, with TRBD1 matching over 8 bases. This CDR3 has 15 amino acids. Germline V CDR1 and CDR2: MNHEY, SMNVEV (reference sequence). Germline trimming cut 5 bases from V and 4 bases from J; bases unmatched to any gene: 7. CDR3: CASSPDRVTYNEQFF. The CDR3 DNA sequence: TGTGCCAGCAGTCCGGACAGGGTTACTTACAATGAGCAGTTCTTC.

The chain joins TRBV23-1 to TRBJ1-5, with D hard to call. TRBV23-1 is filed as an ORF, its function uncertain. The CDR3 runs to 16 residues. Trimming took 6 bases from V and 0 from J, leaving 15 bases between them. The CDR3 region has the DNA TGCGCCAGCAGAGGCCGACCAGTCCCTAGCAATCAGCCCCAGCATTTT. It yields the protein CASRGRPVPSNQPQHF.

V is TRBV4-2 and J is TRBJ1-3; D gene ambiguous. The CDR3 totals 14 residues. The V gene lost 1 base and the J gene lost 1 base, with 5 bases spanning the gap. CDR1 is LGHNA, CDR2 YNFKEQ, per germline. The CDR3 region has the DNA TGTGCCAGCAGCCAAGGGACTTCTGGAAACACCATATATTTT. Residues: CASSQGTSGNTIYF.

This clone was seen a single time. The CDR3 here is CASSLTGQYEQYF. The CDR3 DNA follows: TGCGCCAGCAGCTTGACAGGCCAATACGAGCAGTACTTC. This chain connects TRBV5-1 to TRBJ2-7; a possible D gene is TRBD1 (5 bases). The germline gives CDR1 SGHRS, CDR2 YFSETQ. The length of the CDR3 is 13 residues. The V end lost 1 base, the J end lost 4 bases, and 9 bases lay between the germline ends.

The chain carries TRBV7-3 and TRBJ2-1; D may be TRBD2 (5 bases). Trimming pared 0 bases from V and 8 bases from J, leaving 20 bases between. Germline assignment: CDR1 SGHTA and CDR2 FQGTGA. There are 17 residues in the CDR3. Here the CDR3 reads CASSLTPPGSGVDEQFF. The DNA of the CDR3 is TGTGCCAGCAGCTTAACCCCGCCTGGGAGCGGAGTGGATGAGCAGTTCTTC.

The chain couples TRBV11-3 to TRBJ2-1; a possible D gene is TRBD2 (6 bases). With 6 bases removed from V and 15 bases from J, the gap between germline ends came to 18 bases. CDR3 length equals 12 residues. The V gene's germline CDR1 is SGHNT and CDR2 YENEEA. The CDR3 reads CASSLRGTRPFF. The CDR3 region has the DNA TGTGCCAGCAGTTTACGCGGGACGAGGCCGTTCTTC.

This clone was seen just once. The chain combines TRBV19 with TRBJ2-2, with 12 positions matching TRBD2. J lost 4 bases, V lost 7 bases, and 7 bases had no gene match. From germline, CDR1 is LNHDA and CDR2 SQIVND (reference sequence). CDR3 length: 16 amino acids. The CDR3 coding sequence is TGTGCCAGTACCCTGACTAGCGGGAGAGGCACCGGGGAGCTGTTTTTT. This codes for CASTLTSGRGTGELFF.

The chain uses TRBV6-1 and TRBJ2-2; D is unresolved. V was shortened by 4 bases and J by 3 bases, with 6 bases between the two germline ends. The CDR3 runs 13 residues. Germline CDR1 is MNHNS and CDR2 is SASEGT. CDR3 residues: CASSGQHTGELFF. CDR3 nucleotide sequence: TGTGCCAGCAGTGGGCAGCACACCGGGGAGCTGTTTTTT.

This CDR3 reads CASSQIGTGGKTQYF. Written as DNA, the CDR3 is TGCGCCAGCAGCCAGATAGGGACAGGGGGGAAGACCCAGTACTTC. The rearrangement uses TRBV4-1 and TRBJ2-5; 11 nucleotides line up with TRBD1. Looked up from germline, CDR1 is MGHRA and CDR2 is YSYEKL. The J segment lost 6 bases and the V segment lost 3 bases, leaving 6 bases of the junction unmatched. This CDR3 is built from 15 residues.

The chain is built from TRBV5-1 and TRBJ2-2, with D unclear. Deletions cut 6 bases from V and 6 bases from J, with 15 bases between. CDR3 length: 14 amino acids. In germline, CDR1 is SGHRS, CDR2 YFSETQ. CDR3 DNA sequence: TGCGCCAGCACAAGGCAGGAGCGTTCCGGGGAGCTGTTTTTT. This sequence encodes CASTRQERSGELFF.

V usage is TRBV2 and J usage is TRBJ2-2; D is unresolved. The length of the CDR3 is 14 residues. In germline, CDR1 is SNHLY, CDR2 FYNNEI. V was shortened by 4 bases and J by 1 base, with 7 bases between the two germline ends. CDR3 sequence reads: CASSVFLNTGELFF. The CDR3 DNA follows: TGTGCCAGCAGTGTGTTCCTGAACACCGGGGAGCTGTTTTTT.